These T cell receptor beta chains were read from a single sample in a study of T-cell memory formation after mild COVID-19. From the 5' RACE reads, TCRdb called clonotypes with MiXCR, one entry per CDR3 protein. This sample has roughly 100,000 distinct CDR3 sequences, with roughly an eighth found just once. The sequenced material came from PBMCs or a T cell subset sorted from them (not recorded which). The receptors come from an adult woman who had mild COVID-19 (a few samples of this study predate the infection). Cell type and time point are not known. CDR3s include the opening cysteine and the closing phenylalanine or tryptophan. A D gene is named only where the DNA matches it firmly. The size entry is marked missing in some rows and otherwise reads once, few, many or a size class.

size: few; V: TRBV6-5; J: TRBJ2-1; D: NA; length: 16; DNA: TGTGCCAGCAGTTCCAGCGTCCCGCTCTCCTACAATGAGCAGTTCTTC; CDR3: CASSSSVPLSYNEQFF
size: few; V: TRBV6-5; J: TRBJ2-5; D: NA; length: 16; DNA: TGTGCCAGCAGTTACTCACAGTCTCGGGGCAGAGAGACCCAGTACTTC; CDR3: CASSYSQSRGRETQYF
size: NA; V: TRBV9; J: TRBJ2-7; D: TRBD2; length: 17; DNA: TGTGCCAGCAGCGTAGATACCGGACTAGCGGGGGCCTACGAGCAGTACTTC; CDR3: CASSVDTGLAGAYEQYF
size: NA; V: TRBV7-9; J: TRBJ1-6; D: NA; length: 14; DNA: TGTGCCAGCAGCTACGACTCGTATAATTCACCCCTCCACTTT; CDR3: CASSYDSYNSPLHF
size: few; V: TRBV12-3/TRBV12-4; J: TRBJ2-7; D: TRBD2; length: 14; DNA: TGTGCCAGCAGTCTAGCGGTGAGCTCCTACGAGCAGTACTTC; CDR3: CASSLAVSSYEQYF
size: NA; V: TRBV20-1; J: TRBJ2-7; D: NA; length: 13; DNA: TGCAGTGCCCCAGGCCGTATCTCCTACGAGCAGTACTTC; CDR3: CSAPGRISYEQYF
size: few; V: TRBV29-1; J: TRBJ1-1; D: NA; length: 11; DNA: TGCAGCGTTGAAACGTACACTGAAGCTTTCTTT; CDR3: CSVETYTEAFF
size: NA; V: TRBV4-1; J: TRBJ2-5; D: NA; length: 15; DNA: TGCGCCAGCAGCCAAGAACGAGGTTTCCAAGAGACCCAGTACTTC; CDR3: CASSQERGFQETQYF
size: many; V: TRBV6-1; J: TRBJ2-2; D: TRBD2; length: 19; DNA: TGTGCCAGCAGTGAACTAACCCGGGGGGTGTGGCTAGGGACCGGGGAGCTGTTTTTT; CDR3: CASSELTRGVWLGTGELFF
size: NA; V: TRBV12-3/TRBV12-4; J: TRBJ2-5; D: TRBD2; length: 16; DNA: TGTGCCAGCAGTTTCGGGACTAGCGGGGGCCGAGAGACCCAGTACTTC; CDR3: CASSFGTSGGRETQYF
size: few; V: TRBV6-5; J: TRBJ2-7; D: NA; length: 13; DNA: TGTGCCAGCACCAAGGGCTTACCCTACGAGCAGTACTTC; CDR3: CASTKGLPYEQYF
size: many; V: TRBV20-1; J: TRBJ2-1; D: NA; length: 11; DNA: TGCAGTGCTAGATACTTGGATGAGCAGTTCTTC; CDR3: CSARYLDEQFF
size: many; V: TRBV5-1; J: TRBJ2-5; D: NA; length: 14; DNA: TGCGCCAGCAGCTTACAGCGATACCAAGAGACCCAGTACTTC; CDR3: CASSLQRYQETQYF
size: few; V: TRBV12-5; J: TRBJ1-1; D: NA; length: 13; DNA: TGTGCTAGTGGTTTGGAGGACGCCACTGAAGCTTTCTTT; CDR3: CASGLEDATEAFF
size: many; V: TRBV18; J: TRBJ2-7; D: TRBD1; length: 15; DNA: TGTGCCAGCTCACCTCAGGACAGGGGGCCCTACGAGCAGTACTTC; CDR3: CASSPQDRGPYEQYF
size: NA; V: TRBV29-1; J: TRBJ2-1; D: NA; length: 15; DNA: TGCAGCGCGGAAGGTCCGACAGAAGCCTACAATGAGCAGTTCTTC; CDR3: CSAEGPTEAYNEQFF
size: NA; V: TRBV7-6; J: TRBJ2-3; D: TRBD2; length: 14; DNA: TGTGCCAGCAGCCAAAGACTAGCTGCAGATACGCAGTATTTT; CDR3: CASSQRLAADTQYF
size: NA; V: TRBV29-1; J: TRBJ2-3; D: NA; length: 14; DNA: TGCAGCGTTGATTTATCTTCTAGCACAGATACGCAGTATTTT; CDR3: CSVDLSSSTDTQYF
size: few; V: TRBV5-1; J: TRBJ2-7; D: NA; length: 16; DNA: TGCGCCAGCAGCCTGAGCCTATCTAGTGAGGTCGGCGAGCAGTACTTC; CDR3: CASSLSLSSEVGEQYF
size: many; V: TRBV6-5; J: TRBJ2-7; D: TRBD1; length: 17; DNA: TGTGCCAGCAGTTACTCGATATCAGGGACAGGGGTTTCCGAGCAGTACTTC; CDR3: CASSYSISGTGVSEQYF
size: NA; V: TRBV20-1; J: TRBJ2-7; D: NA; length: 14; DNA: TGCAGTGCTAGAGTGCGGGATTCGTCCTACGAGCAGTACTTC; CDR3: CSARVRDSSYEQYF
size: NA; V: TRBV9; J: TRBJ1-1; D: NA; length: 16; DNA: TGTGCCAGCAGCGTAGGGGATGGGGGACCAAACACTGAAGCTTTCTTT; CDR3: CASSVGDGGPNTEAFF
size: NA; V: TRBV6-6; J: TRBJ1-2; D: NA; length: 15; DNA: TGTGCCGGCAGTAGGACAAGATGGGACCACTATGGCTACACCTTC; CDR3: CAGSRTRWDHYGYTF
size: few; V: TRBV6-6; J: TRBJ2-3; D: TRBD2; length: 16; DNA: TGTGCCAGCAGTTACTCTACGGGGGGGGCGTCAGATACGCAGTATTTT; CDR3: CASSYSTGGASDTQYF
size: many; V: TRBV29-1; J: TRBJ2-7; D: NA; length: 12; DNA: TGCAGCGTTGAAAACGGGGTTCACGAGCAGTACTTC; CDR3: CSVENGVHEQYF
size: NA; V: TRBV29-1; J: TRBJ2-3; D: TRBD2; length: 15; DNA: TGCAGCGTTGAGCCTAGCGGCCCTAGCACAGATACGCAGTATTTT; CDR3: CSVEPSGPSTDTQYF
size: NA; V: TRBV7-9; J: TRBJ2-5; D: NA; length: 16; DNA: TGTGCCAGCAGCTTAGGTTTGGGGCCGCACCAAGAGACCCAGTACTTC; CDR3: CASSLGLGPHQETQYF
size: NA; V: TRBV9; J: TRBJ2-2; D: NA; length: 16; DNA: TGTGCCAGCAGCGGATGGGGGGGCGCGGACACCGGGGAGCTGTTTTTT; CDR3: CASSGWGGADTGELFF